This T cell receptor (beta chain) was obtained from a study of blood T cells in healthy people across ages. Primers used in a second PCR of about 6 to 12 cycles were a sample-barcoded 5' primer and a J-beta primer mix. TCRdb reanalysed the 5' RACE reads using MiXCR and keeps one entry per CDR3 protein. The table records around 900,000 distinct CDR3 sequences, roughly 51% of them present only once. Sequencing input: blood. The receptor's source is a woman aged 55-69 years in good health.

The CDR3 sequence is CASSPRGAGNYEQYF. CDR3 coding DNA: TGTGCCAGCAGCCCTCGGGGAGCGGGGAACTACGAGCAGTACTTC. The V gene is TRBV13, the J gene TRBJ2-4; 7 positions agree with TRBD2. The J call may be faulty, since TRBJ2-7 better matches the DNA end. Germline CDR1 and CDR2: PRHDT and FYEKMQ (reference sequence). CDR3 size: 15 residues.